This T cell receptor (beta chain) was sequenced in a study of CD8+ T cells in alopecia areata. In each case, RNA was isolated and then reverse transcribed into cDNA as the sequencing template. Repertoires were generated with immunoSEQ multiplex PCR, while TCRdb's copy carries only in-frame clones and drops some. The repertoire includes 100,000 to 130,000 clones, 55% to 70% of them detected once, and around 23% sits in the top ten. Germline CDR1 and CDR2: SGHAT and FQDESV (reference sequence). Losses at the gene ends were 8 bases for V and 7 bases for J; bases not matched to a gene: 8. The CDR3 spans 13 residues. It was from PBMCs that CD4+ and CD8+ T cells were sorted.

The rearrangement uses TRBV11-1 and TRBJ2-1, with 7 bases that match TRBD2. The material sequenced was NKG2D-low CD8+ T cells sorted from blood. The receptor's source is a human donor with alopecia areata. Written as DNA, the CDR3 is TGTGCCAGCTTTGGACTAGGAAAGAATGAGCAGTTCTTC. It yields the protein CASFGLGKNEQFF.